This T cell receptor (beta chain) is drawn from a study of beta chain features in type 1 diabetes (dated by TCRdb to between 2017 and 2018). Regarding the research as a whole: Mean age, gender distribution, total cell number and subset yield did not differ between patients and healthy donors. The study compared the TCRB repertoires of sorted circulating CD4+ T cell subsets in recently diagnosed type 1 diabetes patients with those in matched healthy donors. A total of 85 million to 140 million sorted cells were examined across all samples, and the number of cells per subset was strongly correlated with RNA yield. Whereas all 28 donors provided naive and central memory subsets, regulatory and stem cell-like memory subsets were isolated from just 8 patients and about eight healthy donors.

What the work shows at the level of the full study, not this receptor alone: Because cDNA was sequenced instead of genomic DNA, highly expressing activated cells could be over-represented, though the groups showed no difference in activation or CD3 levels. At VDJ recombination sites, type 1 diabetes patients had fewer insertions and more deleted nucleotides, which implies abnormalities in thymic rearrangement. PCR may preferentially amplify shorter templates, but because patient and control samples were amplified and corrected together, any resulting skew would affect both groups equally. A moderate but significant shortening of TCRB CDR3 length was observed in type 1 diabetes patients in all four CD4+ subsets. Naive, central memory and regulatory TCRB repertoires appeared to be more alike among patients than among healthy donors. HLA sub-analyses involved small numbers of individuals, so any influence of HLA type on TCRB rearrangement remained unresolved.

The entire amount of isolated RNA was reverse transcribed using the High Capacity cDNA Reverse Transcription Kit, so the sequenced TCRB transcripts were expressed ones. Deep immunoSEQ sequencing was applied to naive, central memory and regulatory T cell samples, giving an average of roughly 3.5 million total reads per sample. Sorted cells were lysed in RLT buffer, and RNA was extracted using DNase-treated RNeasy Micro or Mini kits according to cell number. Each cell subset was processed on its own to prevent cross-contamination, while patient and healthy donor samples were processed together. The immunoSEQ multiplex PCR was used to amplify TCRB sequences from cDNA, generating 87-bp fragments that spanned the CDR3 region. Amplicons were sequenced on the Illumina HiSeq platform. In the original analysis: PCR bias was computationally corrected using synthetic template baselines, reads within Hamming distance 2 were collapsed, and singletons that could not be merged were discarded. Reads were aligned to IMGT to assign V, D and J genes, CDR3 length, and insertions or deletions at six rearrangement sites. Within each subset, clonotype counts were normalized to sorted cell number, after which true diversity and Gini coefficients were computed with the tcR R package. The overlap coefficient, calculated on TCRB nucleotide sequences, was used to quantify repertoire sharing. Out-of-frame TCRB sequences from naive cells were analyzed to stand in for the pre-selection repertoire. Drawn from immuneACCESS, this table holds only the in-frame rearrangements with V and J called that TCRdb kept. Clones are partly lost; checked studies trace under half to an unresolved V gene and leave the rest unexplained. That table furnishes V, J and clone size, whereas the DNA furnished D and trimming. This sample comprises about 930,000 clones, roughly 16% of them detected only once. The ten largest account for 0.02% to 0.025% of the sample.

The germline V gene yields SGDLS for CDR1 and YYNGEE for CDR2. Here V drops 0 bases and J drops 6 bases, and the junction holds 8 bases not matched to any gene. The CDR3 has 16 amino acids, counting the end cysteine and phenylalanine. Only the CDR3 DNA stays, 48 bases, in frame from base 1. Note on this clone: The clone's antigen remains unknown. It has no much larger one-base neighbor in the sample; base qualities were not kept. Other DNA sequences within the sample encode an identical CDR3.

A single peripheral blood draw of about 116 mL on average was collected from each donor into heparinised tubes. Naive, central memory, regulatory and stem cell-like memory CD4+ T cells were sorted on a BD FACSAria II using a panel including CD45RO, CCR7, CD25, CD127, CD95 and CD27. Every sorted population had a purity above 95%. PBMCs were isolated right away by Lymphoprep density gradient centrifugation and were stained directly, without culture. To minimize batch effects, samples were stained and sorted in pairs, one healthy donor with one patient per experiment. Material: naive CD4+ T cells from blood. The cell subset or site tag for this specimen amounts to: true naive CD4+ T cells. This receptor was identified in a woman in her late teens or twenties in good health. The chain joins TRBV9 to TRBJ2-1; TRBD2 aligns with 8 central bases. The DNA reads TGTGCCAGCAGCGTAGCTGGGACTAGTGGTCTCAATGAGCAGTTCTTC. Its translation reads: CASSVAGTSGLNEQFF.